A single sample is the source of the 14 T cell receptor beta chains below, sequenced in a study of CD8+CD57+ T cells in acquired aplastic anemia. TCR beta VDJ combinations and CDR3 sequences were profiled from genomic DNA. One entry per CDR3 protein, called by TCRdb with MiXCR from the reads. The sample has about 180,000 distinct CDR3 sequences; about half are singletons. The sequencing sample was made of sorted CD4+, CD8+, or CD8+CD57+ T cells (not recorded which) from PBMCs. All receptors come from a human donor in good health.

Turning to this clonotype: A clone one base away is much larger, so this may be a read error. Here the CDR3 omits its conserved ending phenylalanine or tryptophan, so a read error is the likely source. J is TRBJ2-6 and V is TRBV6-1; 13 bases fit TRBD2. This CDR3 has 18 residues. V lost 7 bases and J lost 1; bases outside the gene matches: 7. CDR1 and CDR2 from the germline V gene are MNHNS and SASEGT. This chain's CDR3 is CASTERTSGSSGANVLTL. The CDR3 DNA sequence: TGTGCCAGCACCGAAAGGACTAGCGGGAGTTCTGGGGCCAACGTCCTGACTCTC.

This chain joins TRBV5-1 and TRBJ2-5; 8 bases match TRBD2. The CDR3 spans 15 residues. Germline values: CDR1 SGHRS, CDR2 YFSETQ. The ends lost 3 bases at V and 6 bases at J; junction bases unmatched: 10. Here the CDR3 reads CASSSSGTSSQTQYF. CDR3 DNA: TGCGCCAGCAGCTCGTCCGGGACTAGTTCACAGACCCAGTACTTC.

There are many counts of this clonotype. The chain recombines TRBV12-3 or TRBV12-4 with TRBJ2-2, with D uncertain. The CDR3 is 12 amino acids. V lost 7 bases, J lost 7 bases, and 10 bases lay in between. CDR3 DNA: TGTGCCAGCACCAATTACGTCGGGGAGCTGTTTTTT. It is translated as CASTNYVGELFF.

This clonotype was recorded many times. The chain recombines TRBV19 with TRBJ2-5; the D gene could be TRBD1 or TRBD2 (6 bases each). Trimming pared 4 bases from V and 4 bases from J, leaving 13 bases between. Germline V gene sequence: CDR1 LNHDA, CDR2 SQIVND (reference sequence). This CDR3 spans 14 amino acids. Here the CDR3 reads CASSKRGRRETQYF. The CDR3 coding sequence is TGTGCCAGTAGTAAACGGGGGCGGAGAGAGACCCAGTACTTC.

This clonotype was recorded a few times. The CDR3 region is CSSDRGKETQYF. The CDR3 nucleotides read TGCAGCTCGGACAGGGGTAAAGAGACCCAGTACTTC. The chain uses TRBV29-1 and TRBJ2-5; 9 bases line up with TRBD1. Germline CDR1 and CDR2: SQVTM and ANQGSEA. J gave up 3 bases and V 8 bases, and 4 bases lay outside the gene matches. The CDR3 extends over 12 amino acids.

The chain carries TRBV10-3 and TRBJ2-1, with 10 bases fitting TRBD1. CDR1 ENHRY and CDR2 SYGVKD come from the germline V gene. This CDR3 comprises 15 residues. Unmatched junction bases numbered 9, after V lost 3 bases and J lost 10 bases. The CDR3, as DNA: TGTGCCATCAGTGAAGGGGACAGGGGCAGGTACGAGCAGTTCTTC. Its protein is CAISEGDRGRYEQFF.

At least ten counts were recorded for this clonotype. The chain joins TRBV20-1 to TRBJ2-2; 7 bases are shared with TRBD2. Germline CDR1 DFQATT, CDR2 SNEGSKA (reference sequence). The CDR3 runs 16 residues. V lost 0 bases, J lost 5 bases, and 9 bases stayed unmatched. Here the CDR3 reads CSARDRAGTGTGELFF. The CDR3 nucleotides are TGCAGTGCTAGAGACAGAGCGGGGACGGGGACCGGGGAGCTGTTTTTT.

This clonotype was detected a few times. The rearrangement links TRBV4-1 to TRBJ1-4, with D maybe TRBD1 (5 bases). There are 18 residues in the CDR3. CDR1 is MGHRA and CDR2 is YSYEKL in the germline V gene. The V gene lost 5 bases and the J gene lost 1 base, with 20 bases spanning the gap. The CDR3 nucleotides read TGCGCCAGCAGCGGAAGGGGTGGGACCGCGGGAACTAATGAAAAACTGTTTTTT. Translation: CASSGRGGTAGTNEKLFF.

Remarks on this clonotype: A read error is possible here, since a much larger clone lies one base away. The V gene is TRBV6-5, the J gene TRBJ2-2, with D possibly matching TRBD1 (6 bases). V lost 4 bases and J lost 9, with 15 bases in between. The germline CDR1 and CDR2 sequences are MNHEY and SVGAGI. CDR3 length: 14 amino acids. This CDR3 reads CASSSGPQGRELFF. In nucleotides, the CDR3 is TGTGCCAGCAGTTCCGGCCCACAGGGCAGGGAGCTGTTTTTT.

The rearrangement joins TRBV19 to TRBJ2-1; D is possibly TRBD1 (6 bases). The CDR3 contains 13 residues. Deletions cut 10 bases from V and 9 bases from J, with 19 bases between. CDR1 is LNHDA and CDR2 is SQIVND in the germline V gene (reference sequence). The CDR3 sequence: CATNAGERAEQFF. As DNA, the CDR3 is TGTGCCACCAACGCAGGGGAACGGGCTGAGCAGTTCTTC.

The chain joins TRBV20-1 to TRBJ2-7; 9 bases are a match to TRBD1. The CDR3 runs to 13 residues. With 4 bases clipped from V and 3 bases from J, the junction kept 4 bases outside the gene matches. Germline-derived CDR1 and CDR2 are DFQATT and SNEGSKA (reference sequence). In DNA form, the CDR3 reads TGCAGTGCTAAGGACAGGGGTGACTACGAGCAGTACTTC. Its translation: CSAKDRGDYEQYF.

Ten or more counts support this clonotype. This chain uses TRBV19 with TRBJ2-5, with D possibly being TRBD1 (5 bases). The CDR3 spans 14 residues. The V end was cut by 3 bases, the J end by 4 bases, with 12 bases between. Per the germline V gene, CDR1 is LNHDA and CDR2 is SQIVND (reference sequence). In DNA, the CDR3 is TGTGCCAGTAGTATGAGGCAGGGAAGAGAGACCCAGTACTTC. Translation gives CASSMRQGRETQYF.

This clonotype occurred many times. The chain combines TRBV7-2 with TRBJ2-7, with D possibly being TRBD1 (6 bases). The V and J ends lost 4 bases and 5 bases respectively, with 18 bases between them. CDR1 is SGHTA and CDR2 is FQGNSA in the germline V gene. This CDR3 has 15 amino acids. The CDR3 is CASSSTPSGVHEQYF. For the CDR3, the DNA is TGTGCCAGCAGCTCCACCCCCTCAGGGGTCCACGAGCAGTACTTC. Variable domain in full (rest from reference TRBV7-2 and TRBJ2-7): GAGVSQSPSNKVTEKGKDVELRCDPISGHTALYWYRQSLGQGLEFLIYFQGNSAPDKSGLPSDRFSAERTGGSVSTLTIQRTQQEDSAVYLCASSSTPSGVHEQYFGPGTRLTVT.

This clonotype was seen ten or more times. The rearrangement uses TRBV5-1 and TRBJ1-1, with D perhaps TRBD1 (5 bases). Germline-derived CDR1 and CDR2 are SGHRS and YFSETQ. The CDR3 length is 13 residues. V was pared by 4 bases and J by 1 base, with 8 bases between. The CDR3 protein is CASSPQENTEAFF. In DNA, the CDR3 is TGCGCCAGCAGCCCACAGGAGAACACTGAAGCTTTCTTT.